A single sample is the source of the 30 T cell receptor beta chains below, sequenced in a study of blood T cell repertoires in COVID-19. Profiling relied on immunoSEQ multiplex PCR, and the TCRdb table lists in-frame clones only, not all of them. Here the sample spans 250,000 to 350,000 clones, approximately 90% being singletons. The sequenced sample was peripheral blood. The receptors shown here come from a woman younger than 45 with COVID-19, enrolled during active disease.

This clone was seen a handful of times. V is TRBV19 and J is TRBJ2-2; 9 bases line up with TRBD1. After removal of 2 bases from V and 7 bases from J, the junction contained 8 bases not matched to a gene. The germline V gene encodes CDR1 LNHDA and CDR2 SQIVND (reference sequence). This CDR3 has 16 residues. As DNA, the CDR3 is TGTGCCAGTAGTATACGGCGGACAGGGGTCATCGGGGAGCTGTTTTTT. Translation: CASSIRRTGVIGELFF.

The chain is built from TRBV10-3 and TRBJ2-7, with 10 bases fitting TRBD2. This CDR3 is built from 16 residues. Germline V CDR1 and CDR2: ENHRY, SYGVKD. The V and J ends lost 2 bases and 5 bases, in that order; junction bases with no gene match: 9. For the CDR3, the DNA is TGTGCCATCAGTGAGGTGTCCGGGACTAGCGTCGACGAGCAGTACTTC. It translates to CAISEVSGTSVDEQYF.

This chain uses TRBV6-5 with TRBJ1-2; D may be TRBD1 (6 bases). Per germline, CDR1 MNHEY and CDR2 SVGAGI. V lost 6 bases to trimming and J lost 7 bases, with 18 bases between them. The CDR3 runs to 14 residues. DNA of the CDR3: TGTGCCAGCAGCCCGTGGGGGGGCGAAAGTGGCTACACCTTC. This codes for CASSPWGGESGYTF.

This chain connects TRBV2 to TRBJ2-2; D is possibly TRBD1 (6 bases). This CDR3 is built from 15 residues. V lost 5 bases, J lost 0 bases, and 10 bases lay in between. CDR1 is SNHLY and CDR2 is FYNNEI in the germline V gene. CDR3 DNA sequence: TGTGCCAGCAGTCAGGACAGACCGAACACCGGGGAGCTGTTTTTT. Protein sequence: CASSQDRPNTGELFF.

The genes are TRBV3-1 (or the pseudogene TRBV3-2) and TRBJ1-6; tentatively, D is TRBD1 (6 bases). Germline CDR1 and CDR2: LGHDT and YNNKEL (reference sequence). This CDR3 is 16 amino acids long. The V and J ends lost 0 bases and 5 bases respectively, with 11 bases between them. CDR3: CASSQEAGGDNSPLHF. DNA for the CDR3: TGTGCCAGCAGCCAAGAAGCGGGGGGCGATAATTCACCCCTCCACTTT.

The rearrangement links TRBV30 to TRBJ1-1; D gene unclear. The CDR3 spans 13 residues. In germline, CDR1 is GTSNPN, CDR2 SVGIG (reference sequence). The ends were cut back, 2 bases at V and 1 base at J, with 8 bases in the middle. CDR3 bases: TGTGCCTGGAGTCCCGGGTCGAACACTGAAGCTTTCTTT. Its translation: CAWSPGSNTEAFF.

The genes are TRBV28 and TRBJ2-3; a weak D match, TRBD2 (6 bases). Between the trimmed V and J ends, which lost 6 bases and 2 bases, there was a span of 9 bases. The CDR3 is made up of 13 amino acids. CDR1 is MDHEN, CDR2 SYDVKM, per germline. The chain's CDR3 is CASRGGTTDTQYF. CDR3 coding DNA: TGTGCCAGCAGAGGCGGGACCACAGATACGCAGTATTTT.

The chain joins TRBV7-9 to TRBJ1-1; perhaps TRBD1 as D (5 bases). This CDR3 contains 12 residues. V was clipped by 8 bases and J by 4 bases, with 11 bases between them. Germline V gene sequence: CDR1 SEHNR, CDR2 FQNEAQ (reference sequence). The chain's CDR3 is CASSSGLTEAFF. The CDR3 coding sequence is TGTGCCAGCTCCTCAGGGCTCACTGAAGCTTTCTTT.

Written as DNA, the CDR3 is TGTGCCAGCAGTTACGGGCCTTACGAGCAGTACTTC. Its protein product is CASSYGPYEQYF. The V call is TRBV6-2 or TRBV6-3, the J call TRBJ2-7; D remains unclear. CDR3 length: 12 amino acids. Germline CDR1 and CDR2: MNHEY and SVGEGT. V lost 2 bases, J lost 4 bases, and 6 bases lay in between.

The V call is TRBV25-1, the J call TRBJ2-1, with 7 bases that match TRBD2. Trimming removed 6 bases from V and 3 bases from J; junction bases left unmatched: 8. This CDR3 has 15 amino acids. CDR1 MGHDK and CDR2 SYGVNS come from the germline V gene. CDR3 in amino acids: CASRDASGFYNEQFF. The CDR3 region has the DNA TGTGCCAGCAGAGATGCTAGCGGATTCTACAATGAGCAGTTCTTC.

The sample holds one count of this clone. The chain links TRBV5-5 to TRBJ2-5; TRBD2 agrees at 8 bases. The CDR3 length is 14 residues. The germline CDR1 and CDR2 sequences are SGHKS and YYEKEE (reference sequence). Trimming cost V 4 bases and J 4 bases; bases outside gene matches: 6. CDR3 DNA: TGTGCCAGCAGCCCGGGACTAGTTTTAGAGACCCAGTACTTC. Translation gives CASSPGLVLETQYF.

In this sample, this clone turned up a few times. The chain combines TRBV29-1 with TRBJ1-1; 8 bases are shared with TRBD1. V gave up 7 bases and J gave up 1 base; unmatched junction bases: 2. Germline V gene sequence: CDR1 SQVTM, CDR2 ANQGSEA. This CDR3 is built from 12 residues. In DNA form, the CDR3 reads TGCAGCGGGACAGGGTGGAACACTGAAGCTTTCTTT. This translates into CSGTGWNTEAFF.

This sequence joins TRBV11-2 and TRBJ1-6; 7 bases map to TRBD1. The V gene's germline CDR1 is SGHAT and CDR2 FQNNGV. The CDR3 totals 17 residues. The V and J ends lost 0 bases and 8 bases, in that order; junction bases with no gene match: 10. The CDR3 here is CASSLDPTGLVDSPLHF. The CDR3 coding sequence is TGTGCCAGCAGCTTAGATCCGACAGGGCTGGTGGATTCACCCCTCCACTTT.

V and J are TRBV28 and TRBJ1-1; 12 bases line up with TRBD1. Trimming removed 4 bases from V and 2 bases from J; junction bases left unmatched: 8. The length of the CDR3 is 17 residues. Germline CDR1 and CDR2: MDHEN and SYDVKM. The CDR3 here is CASSYRGQGARNTEAFF. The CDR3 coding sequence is TGTGCCAGCAGTTACCGGGGACAGGGGGCTCGTAACACTGAAGCTTTCTTT. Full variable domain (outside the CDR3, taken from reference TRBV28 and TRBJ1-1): DVKVTQSSRYLVKRTGEKVFLECVQDMDHENMFWYRQDPGLGLRLIYFSYDVKMKEKGDIPEGYSVSREKKERFSLILESASTNQTSMYLCASSYRGQGARNTEAFFGQGTRLTVV.

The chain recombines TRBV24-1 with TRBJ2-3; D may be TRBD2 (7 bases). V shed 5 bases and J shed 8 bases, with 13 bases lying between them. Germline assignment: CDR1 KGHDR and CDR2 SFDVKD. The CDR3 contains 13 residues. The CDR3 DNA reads TGTGCCACCAGTGTGGGGGGGCGGGGTACGCAGTATTTT. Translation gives CATSVGGRGTQYF.

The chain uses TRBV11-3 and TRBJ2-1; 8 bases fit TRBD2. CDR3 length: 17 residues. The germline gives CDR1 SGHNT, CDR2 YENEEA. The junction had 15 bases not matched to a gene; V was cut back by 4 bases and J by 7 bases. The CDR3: CASSSSIGRARNNEQFF. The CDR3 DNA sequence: TGTGCCAGCAGCTCCTCAATCGGGAGGGCCCGAAATAATGAGCAGTTCTTC.

For the CDR3, the DNA is TGTGCCAGCAGTTCACGACGGAGCGGCATGAACACTGAAGCTTTCTTT. It specifies CASSSRRSGMNTEAFF. The chain carries TRBV6-6 and TRBJ1-1; D not resolved. Germline lookup yields CDR1 MNHNY and CDR2 SVGAGI (reference sequence). This CDR3 comprises 16 residues. V was trimmed by 4 bases and J by 0 bases, leaving 15 bases between them.

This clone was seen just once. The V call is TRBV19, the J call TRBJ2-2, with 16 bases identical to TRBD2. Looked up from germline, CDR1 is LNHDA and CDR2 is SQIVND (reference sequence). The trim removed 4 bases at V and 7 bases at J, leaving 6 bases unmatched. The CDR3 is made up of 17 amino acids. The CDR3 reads CASSTGLAGGPLGELFF. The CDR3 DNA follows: TGTGCCAGTAGTACGGGACTAGCGGGAGGGCCGCTCGGGGAGCTGTTTTTT.

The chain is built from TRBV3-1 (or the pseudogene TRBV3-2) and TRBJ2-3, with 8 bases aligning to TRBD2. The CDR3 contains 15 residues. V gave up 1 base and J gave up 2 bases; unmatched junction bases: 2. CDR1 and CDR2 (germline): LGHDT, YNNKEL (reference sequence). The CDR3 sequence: CASSQGGGNTDTQYF. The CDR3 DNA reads TGTGCCAGCAGCCAAGGCGGGGGGAACACAGATACGCAGTATTTT.

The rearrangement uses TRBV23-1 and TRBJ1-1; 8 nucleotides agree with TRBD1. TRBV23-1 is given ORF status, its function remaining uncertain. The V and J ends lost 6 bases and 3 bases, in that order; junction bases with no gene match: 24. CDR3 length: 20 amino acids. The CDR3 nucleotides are TGCGCCAGCAGGAAAAAAGAGGGGGGGACAGGTAAGGTCGGCGACACTGAAGCTTTCTTT. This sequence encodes CASRKKEGGTGKVGDTEAFF.

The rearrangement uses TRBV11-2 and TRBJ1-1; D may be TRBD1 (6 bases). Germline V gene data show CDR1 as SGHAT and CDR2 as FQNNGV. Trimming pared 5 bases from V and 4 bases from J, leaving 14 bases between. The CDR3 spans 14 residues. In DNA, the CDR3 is TGTGCCAGCAGCGCAGGGACACGCTTCACTGAAGCTTTCTTT. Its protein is CASSAGTRFTEAFF.

The DNA for the CDR3 is TGTGCCAGCAGCTTGGGGAGGCTAGCGGGAGGCGGGGAGACCCAGTACTTC. Its translation is CASSLGRLAGGGETQYF. The chain recombines TRBV5-4 with TRBJ2-5; 11 nucleotides agree with TRBD2. Germline CDR1 is SGHNT and CDR2 is YYREEE (reference sequence). The CDR3 has 17 amino acids. Trimming took 0 bases from V and 5 from J; bases not matched to a gene: 9.

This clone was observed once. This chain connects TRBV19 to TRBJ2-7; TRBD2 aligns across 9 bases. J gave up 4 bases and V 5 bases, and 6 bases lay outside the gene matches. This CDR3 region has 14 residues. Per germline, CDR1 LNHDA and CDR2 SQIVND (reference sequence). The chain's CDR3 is CASSLGLAGYEQYF. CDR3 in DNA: TGTGCCAGTAGTCTAGGTCTAGCGGGATACGAGCAGTACTTC.

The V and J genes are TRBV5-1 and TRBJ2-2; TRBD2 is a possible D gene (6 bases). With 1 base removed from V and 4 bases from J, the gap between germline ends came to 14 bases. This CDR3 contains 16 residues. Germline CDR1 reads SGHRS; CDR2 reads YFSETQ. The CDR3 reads CASSLIPGVGTGELFF. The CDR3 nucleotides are TGCGCCAGCAGCTTGATCCCGGGAGTTGGCACCGGGGAGCTGTTTTTT.

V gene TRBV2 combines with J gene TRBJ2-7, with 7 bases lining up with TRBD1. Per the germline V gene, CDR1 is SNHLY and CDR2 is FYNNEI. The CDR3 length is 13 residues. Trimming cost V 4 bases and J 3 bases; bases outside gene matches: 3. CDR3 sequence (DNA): TGTGCCAGCAGTGTGGGACAGATCTACGAGCAGTACTTC. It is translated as CASSVGQIYEQYF.

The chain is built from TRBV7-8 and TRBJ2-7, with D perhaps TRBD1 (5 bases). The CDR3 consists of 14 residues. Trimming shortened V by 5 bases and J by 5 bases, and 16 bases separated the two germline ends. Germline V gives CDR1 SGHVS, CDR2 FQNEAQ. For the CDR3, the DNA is TGTGCCAGCAGCCCAGACCTGGGGCTGGACGAGCAGTACTTC. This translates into CASSPDLGLDEQYF. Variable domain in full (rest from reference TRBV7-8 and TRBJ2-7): GAGVSQSPRYKVAKRGQDVALRCDPISGHVSLFWYQQALGQGPEFLTYFQNEAQLDKSGLPSDRFFAERPEGSVSTLKIQRTQQEDSAVYLCASSPDLGLDEQYFGPGTRLTVT.

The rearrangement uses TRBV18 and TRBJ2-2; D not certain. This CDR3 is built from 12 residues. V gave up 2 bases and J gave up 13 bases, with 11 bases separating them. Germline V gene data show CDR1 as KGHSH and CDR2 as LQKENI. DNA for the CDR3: TGTGCCAGCTCACCAGAAGCCCATGGGCTGTTTTTT. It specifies CASSPEAHGLFF.

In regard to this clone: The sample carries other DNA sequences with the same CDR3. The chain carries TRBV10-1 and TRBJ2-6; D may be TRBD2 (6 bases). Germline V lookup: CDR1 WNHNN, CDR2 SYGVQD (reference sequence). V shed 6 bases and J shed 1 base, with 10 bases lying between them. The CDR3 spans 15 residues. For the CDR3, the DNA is TGCGCCAGCAGCCCCGGAGGGTCTGGGGCCAACGTCCTGACTTTC. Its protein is CASSPGGSGANVLTF.

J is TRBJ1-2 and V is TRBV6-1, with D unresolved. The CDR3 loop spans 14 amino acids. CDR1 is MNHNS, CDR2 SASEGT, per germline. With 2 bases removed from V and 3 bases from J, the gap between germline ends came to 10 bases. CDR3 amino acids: CASSEPLGYYGYTF. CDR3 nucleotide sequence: TGTGCCAGCAGTGAACCCCTCGGGTACTATGGCTACACCTTC.

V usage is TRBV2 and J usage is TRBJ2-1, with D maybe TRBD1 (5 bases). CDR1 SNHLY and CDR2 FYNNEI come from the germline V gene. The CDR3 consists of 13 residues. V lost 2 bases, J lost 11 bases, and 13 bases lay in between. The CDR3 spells CASSEQGIRKQFF. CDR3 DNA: TGTGCCAGCAGTGAACAGGGAATTCGGAAGCAGTTCTTC.